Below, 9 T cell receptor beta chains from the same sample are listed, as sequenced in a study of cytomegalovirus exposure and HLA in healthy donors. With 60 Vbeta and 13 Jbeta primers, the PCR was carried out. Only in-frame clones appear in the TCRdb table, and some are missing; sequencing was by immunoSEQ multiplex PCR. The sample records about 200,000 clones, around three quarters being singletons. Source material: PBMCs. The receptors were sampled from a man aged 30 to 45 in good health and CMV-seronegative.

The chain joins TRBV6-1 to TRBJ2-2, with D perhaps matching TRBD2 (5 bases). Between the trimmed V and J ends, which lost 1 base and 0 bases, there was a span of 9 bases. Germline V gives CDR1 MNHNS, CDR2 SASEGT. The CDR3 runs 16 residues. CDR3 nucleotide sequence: TGTGCCAGCAGTGAAGTTGAGCGGACGAACACCGGGGAGCTGTTTTTT. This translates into CASSEVERTNTGELFF.

The CDR3 sequence is CASGPTATYEQYF. The CDR3 DNA reads as TGTGCCAGCGGACCGACAGCGACCTACGAGCAGTACTTC. The rearrangement uses TRBV7-9 and TRBJ2-7; tentative D call: TRBD1 (5 bases). This CDR3 has 13 amino acids. Germline CDR1 reads SEHNR; CDR2 reads FQNEAQ (reference sequence). V was pared by 8 bases and J by 2 bases, with 13 bases between.

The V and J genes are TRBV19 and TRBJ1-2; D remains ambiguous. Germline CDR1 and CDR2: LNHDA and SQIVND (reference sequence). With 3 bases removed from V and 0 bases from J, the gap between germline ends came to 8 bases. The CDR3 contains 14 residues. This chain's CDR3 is CASSINSANYGYTF. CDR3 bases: TGTGCCAGTAGTATTAACAGTGCTAACTATGGCTACACCTTC.

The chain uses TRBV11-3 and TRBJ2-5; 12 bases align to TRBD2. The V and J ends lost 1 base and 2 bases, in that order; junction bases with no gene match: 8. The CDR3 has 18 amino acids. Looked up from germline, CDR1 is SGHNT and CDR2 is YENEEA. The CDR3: CASSLGTSGMFTQETQYF. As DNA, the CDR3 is TGTGCCAGCAGCTTAGGGACTAGCGGGATGTTTACTCAAGAGACCCAGTACTTC.

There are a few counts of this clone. The CDR3 reads CASSAGTTSYNEQFF. CDR3 in DNA: TGTGCCAGCAGTGCCGGGACTACCTCCTACAATGAGCAGTTCTTC. The chain combines TRBV6-5 with TRBJ2-1, with 7 bases aligning to TRBD2. This CDR3 region has 15 residues. V gave up 5 bases and J gave up 0 bases; unmatched junction bases: 4. The germline V gene has CDR1 MNHEY and CDR2 SVGAGI.

The CDR3 loop is CATSRFEGLKEETQYF. In DNA form, the CDR3 reads TGTGCCACCAGCAGATTCGAGGGACTTAAAGAAGAGACCCAGTACTTC. V is TRBV15 and J is TRBJ2-5; D possibly corresponds to TRBD2 (6 bases). The V gene lost 2 bases and the J gene lost 3 bases, with 16 bases spanning the gap. Germline-derived CDR1 and CDR2 are LNHNV and YYDKDF (reference sequence). CDR3 length: 16 residues.

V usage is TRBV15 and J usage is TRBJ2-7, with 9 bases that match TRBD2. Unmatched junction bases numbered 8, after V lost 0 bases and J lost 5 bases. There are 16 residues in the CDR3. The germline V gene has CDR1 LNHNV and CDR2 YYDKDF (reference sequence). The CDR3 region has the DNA TGTGCCACCAGCAGAGATCGGGCGGGAGGGGCCAACGAGCAGTACTTC. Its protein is CATSRDRAGGANEQYF.

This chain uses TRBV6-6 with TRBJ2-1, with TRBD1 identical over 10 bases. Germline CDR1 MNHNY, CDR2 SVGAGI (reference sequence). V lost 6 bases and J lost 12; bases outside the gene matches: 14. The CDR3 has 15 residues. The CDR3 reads CASRGRDRGLGRQFF. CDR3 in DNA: TGTGCCAGCAGGGGGCGGGACAGGGGTCTCGGAAGGCAGTTCTTC.

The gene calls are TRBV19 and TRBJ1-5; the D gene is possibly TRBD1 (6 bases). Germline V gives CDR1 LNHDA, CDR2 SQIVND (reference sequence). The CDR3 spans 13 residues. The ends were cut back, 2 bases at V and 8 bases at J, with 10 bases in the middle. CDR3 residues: CASSIPPGEPQHF. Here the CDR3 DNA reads TGTGCCAGTAGTATACCACCAGGGGAGCCCCAGCATTTT.